This TCR beta chain was sequenced for a study of Graves' ophthalmopathy and Graves' hyperthyroidism. Study summary: Peripheral blood was gathered at the point of initial diagnosis, before any treatment started. The study, taken as a whole, reports: The model's ophthalmopathy progression predictions had about 71% sensitivity and 72% to 75% specificity.

Diagnosis used clinical symptoms, serum thyroxine, TRAb, thyroid ultrasound and orbital computed tomography. The CDR3 is 17 amino acids. V dropped 5 bases and J dropped 10; count of bases not matched to a gene: 17. Germline-derived CDR1 and CDR2 are MDHEN and SYDVKM. This clonotype was seen repeatedly, ten times or more. Antigen specificity is unknown. The study amplified TCR beta CDR3 regions using RNA transcripts. Scientists carried out first-round RT-PCR using HTBI primers and then a second-round multiplex PCR. TCRdb independently ran MiXCR on the multiplex PCR reads; one entry per CDR3 protein. Of roughly 350,000 distinct CDR3 sequences listed, approximately 17% are singletons.

The sequence came from an adult woman with stable Graves' hyperthyroidism. The sample comprised peripheral blood. The J gene is TRBJ1-6, the V gene TRBV28, with 7 bases matching TRBD1. CDR3 sequence reads: CASSGGDSLTLRSPLHF. CDR3 DNA: TGTGCCAGCAGTGGAGGGGACAGCCTCACACTGCGCTCACCCCTCCACTTT.